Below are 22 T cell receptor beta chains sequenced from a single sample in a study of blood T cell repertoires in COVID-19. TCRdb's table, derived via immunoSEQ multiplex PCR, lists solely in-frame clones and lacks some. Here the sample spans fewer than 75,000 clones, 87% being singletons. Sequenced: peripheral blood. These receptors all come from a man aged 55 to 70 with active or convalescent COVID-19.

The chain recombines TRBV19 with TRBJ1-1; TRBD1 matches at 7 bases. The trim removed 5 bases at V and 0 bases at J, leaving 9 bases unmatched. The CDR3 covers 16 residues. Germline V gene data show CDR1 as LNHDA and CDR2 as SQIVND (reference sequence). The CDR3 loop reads CASSVPGQTLNTEAFF. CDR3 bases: TGTGCCAGTAGTGTACCGGGACAGACCTTGAACACTGAAGCTTTCTTT.

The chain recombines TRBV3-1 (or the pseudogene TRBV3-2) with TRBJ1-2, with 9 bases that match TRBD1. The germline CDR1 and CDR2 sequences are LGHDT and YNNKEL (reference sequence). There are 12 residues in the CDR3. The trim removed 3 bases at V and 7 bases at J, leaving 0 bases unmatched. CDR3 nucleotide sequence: TGTGCCAGCAGCCAGGACAGGGGTGGCTACACCTTC. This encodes CASSQDRGGYTF.

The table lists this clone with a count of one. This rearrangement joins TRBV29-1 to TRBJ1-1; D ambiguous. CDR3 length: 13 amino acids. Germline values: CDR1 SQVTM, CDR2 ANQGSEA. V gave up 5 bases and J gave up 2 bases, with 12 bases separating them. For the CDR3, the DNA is TGCAGCGTTCAACGGGGAGATAACACTGAAGCTTTCTTT. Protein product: CSVQRGDNTEAFF. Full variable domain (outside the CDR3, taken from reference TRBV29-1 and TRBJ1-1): SAVISQKPSRDICQRGTSLTIQCQVDSQVTMMFWYRQQPGQSLTLIATANQGSEATYESGFVIDKFPISRPNLTFSTLTVSNMSPEDSSIYLCSVQRGDNTEAFFGQGTRLTVV.

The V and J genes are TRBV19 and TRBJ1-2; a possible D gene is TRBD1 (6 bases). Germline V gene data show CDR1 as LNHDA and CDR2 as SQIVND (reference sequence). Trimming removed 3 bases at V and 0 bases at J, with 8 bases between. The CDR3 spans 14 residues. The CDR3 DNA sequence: TGTGCCAGTAGTATCCGGACAGCTAACTATGGCTACACCTTC. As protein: CASSIRTANYGYTF.

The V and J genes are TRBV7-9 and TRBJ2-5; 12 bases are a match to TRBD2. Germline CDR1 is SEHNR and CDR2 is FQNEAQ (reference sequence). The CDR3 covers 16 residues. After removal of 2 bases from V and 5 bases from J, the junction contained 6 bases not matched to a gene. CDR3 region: CASSLRLAGEAETQYF. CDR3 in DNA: TGTGCCAGCAGCTTAAGACTAGCGGGAGAGGCGGAGACCCAGTACTTC.

CDR3 DNA sequence: TGTGCCAGCAGTGAAGCCGAGCCTGGTGCGCGGACTGAAGCTTTCTTT. This encodes CASSEAEPGARTEAFF. This chain uses TRBV6-1 with TRBJ1-1, with D unresolved. Germline-derived CDR1 and CDR2 are MNHNS and SASEGT. Between the trimmed V and J ends, which lost 0 bases and 5 bases, there was a span of 16 bases. CDR3 length: 16 amino acids.

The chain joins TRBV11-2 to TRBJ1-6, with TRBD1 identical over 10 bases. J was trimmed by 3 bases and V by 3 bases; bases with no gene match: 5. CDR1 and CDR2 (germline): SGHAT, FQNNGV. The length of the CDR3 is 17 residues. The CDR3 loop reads CASSFRDRGGYNSPLHF. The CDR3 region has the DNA TGTGCCAGCAGCTTCCGGGACAGGGGCGGCTATAATTCACCCCTCCACTTT. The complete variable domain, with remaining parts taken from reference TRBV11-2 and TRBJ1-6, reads EAGVAQSPRYKIIEKRQSVAFWCNPISGHATLYWYQQILGQGPKLLIQFQNNGVVDDSQLPKDRFSAERLKGVDSTLKIQPAKLEDSAVYLCASSFRDRGGYNSPLHFGNGTRLTVT.

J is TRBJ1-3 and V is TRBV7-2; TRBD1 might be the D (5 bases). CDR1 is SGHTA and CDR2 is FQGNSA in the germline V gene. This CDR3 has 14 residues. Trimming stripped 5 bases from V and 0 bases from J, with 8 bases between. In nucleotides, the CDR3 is TGTGCCAGCAGCCCTCAGGGCTCTGGAAACACCATATATTTT. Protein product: CASSPQGSGNTIYF.

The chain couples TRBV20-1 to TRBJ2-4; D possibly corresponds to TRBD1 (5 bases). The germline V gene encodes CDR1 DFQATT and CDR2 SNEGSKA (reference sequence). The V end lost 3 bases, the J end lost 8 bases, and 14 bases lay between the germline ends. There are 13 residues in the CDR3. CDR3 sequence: CSASLQGPDIQYF. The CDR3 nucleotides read TGCAGTGCTAGTTTGCAGGGCCCGGACATTCAGTACTTC.

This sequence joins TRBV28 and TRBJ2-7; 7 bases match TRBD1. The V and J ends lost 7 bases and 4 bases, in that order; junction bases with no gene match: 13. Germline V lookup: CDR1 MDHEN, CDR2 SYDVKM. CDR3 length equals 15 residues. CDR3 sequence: CASTPQGAGGYEQYF. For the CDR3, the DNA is TGTGCCAGCACCCCTCAAGGGGCAGGGGGTTACGAGCAGTACTTC. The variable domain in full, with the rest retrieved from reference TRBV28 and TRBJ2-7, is DVKVTQSSRYLVKRTGEKVFLECVQDMDHENMFWYRQDPGLGLRLIYFSYDVKMKEKGDIPEGYSVSREKKERFSLILESASTNQTSMYLCASTPQGAGGYEQYFGPGTRLTVT.

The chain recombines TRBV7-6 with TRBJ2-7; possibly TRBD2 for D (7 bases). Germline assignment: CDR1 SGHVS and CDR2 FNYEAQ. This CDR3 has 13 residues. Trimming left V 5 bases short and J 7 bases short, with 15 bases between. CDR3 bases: TGTGCCAGCAGCGCCGGGGGGCATGAGGAGCAGTACTTC. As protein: CASSAGGHEEQYF.

The CDR3 loop reads CASSSLDRPWGYGYTF. CDR3 coding DNA: TGTGCCAGCAGTTCTTTAGACAGGCCCTGGGGCTATGGCTACACCTTC. The V gene is TRBV6-5, the J gene TRBJ1-2, with D tentatively TRBD1 (6 bases). Germline V gene sequence: CDR1 MNHEY, CDR2 SVGAGI. The V end was cut by 4 bases, the J end by 4 bases, with 19 bases between. This CDR3 spans 16 amino acids.

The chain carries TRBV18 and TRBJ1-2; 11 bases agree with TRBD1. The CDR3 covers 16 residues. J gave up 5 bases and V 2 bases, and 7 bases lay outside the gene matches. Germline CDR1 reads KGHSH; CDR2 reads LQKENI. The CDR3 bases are TGTGCCAGCTCACCAGGTTCCGGGACAGGGGGTTATGGCTACACCTTC. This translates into CASSPGSGTGGYGYTF.

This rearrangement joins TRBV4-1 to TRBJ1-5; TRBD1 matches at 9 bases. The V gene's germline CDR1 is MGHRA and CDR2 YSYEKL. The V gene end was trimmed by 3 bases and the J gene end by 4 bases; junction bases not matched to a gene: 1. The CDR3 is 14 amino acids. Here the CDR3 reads CASSQTGGNQPQHF. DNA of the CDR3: TGCGCCAGCAGCCAGACAGGGGGGAATCAGCCCCAGCATTTT.

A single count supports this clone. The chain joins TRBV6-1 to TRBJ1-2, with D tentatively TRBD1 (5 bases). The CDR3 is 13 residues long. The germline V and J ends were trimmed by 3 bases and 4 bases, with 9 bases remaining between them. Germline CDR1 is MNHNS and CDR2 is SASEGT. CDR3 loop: CASSEAGGYGYTF. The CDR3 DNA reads TGTGCCAGCAGTGAGGCGGGGGGCTATGGCTACACCTTC.

CDR3: CASTSFDRERETQYF. The CDR3, as DNA: TGTGCCAGCACTTCCTTCGACAGGGAGAGGGAGACCCAGTACTTC. This chain connects TRBV3-1 (or the pseudogene TRBV3-2) to TRBJ2-5; 7 bases align to TRBD1. V lost 7 bases and J lost 5; bases outside the gene matches: 13. The germline V gene has CDR1 LGHDT and CDR2 YNNKEL (reference sequence). This CDR3 contains 15 residues.

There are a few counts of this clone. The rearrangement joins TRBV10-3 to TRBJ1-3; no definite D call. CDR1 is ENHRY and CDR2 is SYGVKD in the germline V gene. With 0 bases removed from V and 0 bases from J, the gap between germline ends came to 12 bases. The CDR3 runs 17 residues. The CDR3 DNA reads TGTGCCATCAGTGAGTCGTCAGGTATTACCTCTGGAAACACCATATATTTT. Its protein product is CAISESSGITSGNTIYF.

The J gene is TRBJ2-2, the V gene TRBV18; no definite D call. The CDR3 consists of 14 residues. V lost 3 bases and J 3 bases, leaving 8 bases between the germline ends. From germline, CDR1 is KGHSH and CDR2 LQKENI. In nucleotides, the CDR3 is TGTGCCAGCTCACCCCGTTCCCACACCGGGGAGCTGTTTTTT. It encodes CASSPRSHTGELFF.

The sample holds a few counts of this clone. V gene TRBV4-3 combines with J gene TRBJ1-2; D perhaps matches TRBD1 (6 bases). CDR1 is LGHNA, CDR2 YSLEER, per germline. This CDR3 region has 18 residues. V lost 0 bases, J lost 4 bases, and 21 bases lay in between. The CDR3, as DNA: TGCGCCAGCAGCCAAGAGATGGATACAGGGACCCGCTCCTATGGCTACACCTTC. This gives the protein CASSQEMDTGTRSYGYTF.

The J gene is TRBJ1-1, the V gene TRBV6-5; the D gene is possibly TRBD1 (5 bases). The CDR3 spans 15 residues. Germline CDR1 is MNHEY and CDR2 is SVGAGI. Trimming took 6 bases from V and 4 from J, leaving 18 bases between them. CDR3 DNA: TGTGCCAGCAGAACCCGGGACCGGGGAGGCACTGAAGCTTTCTTT. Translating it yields CASRTRDRGGTEAFF.

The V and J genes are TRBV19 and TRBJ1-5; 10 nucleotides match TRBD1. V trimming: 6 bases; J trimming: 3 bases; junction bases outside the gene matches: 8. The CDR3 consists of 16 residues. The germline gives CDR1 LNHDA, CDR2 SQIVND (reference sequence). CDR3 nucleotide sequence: TGTGCCAGTAGACCCGGGACAGGGGTTGCCAATCAGCCCCAGCATTTT. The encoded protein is CASRPGTGVANQPQHF.

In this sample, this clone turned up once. CDR3 in DNA: TGTGCCAGCAGCCAAGAGTGGCAGATGAACACTGAAGCTTTCTTT. It translates to CASSQEWQMNTEAFF. The chain employs TRBV3-1 (or the pseudogene TRBV3-2) and TRBJ1-1; D ambiguous. CDR3 length: 15 residues. Germline V gives CDR1 LGHDT, CDR2 YNNKEL (reference sequence). Trimming took 0 bases from V and 0 from J, leaving 8 bases between them.